One sample yielded the 10 T cell receptor beta chains listed below, sequenced in a study of yellow fever vaccine responses in identical twins listed by TCRdb under 2018. The library was built by means of RT-PCR. Sequencing was carried out with an Illumina HiSeq 2500. In-frame beta chains were kept once TCRdb had trimmed the public reads at Q25 with fastp and called clones with MiXCR. Each CDR3 protein gets just one entry, which takes the most common genes and DNA from the rows behind it. Across this sample there are fewer than 9,500 distinct CDR3 sequences, with approximately 83% seen only once. The ten most abundant clones make up under 2.5% of the sample. This specimen was T cells from blood (PBMCs), unsorted or a sorted subset (not recorded which), taken before or after yellow fever vaccination (not recorded which). The receptors shown here come from a woman under 30 who received the yellow fever vaccine. Donor details come from another sample of the same person, matched by shared clones.

This clonotype was counted once. This chain uses TRBV13 with TRBJ2-7, with D possibly matching TRBD2 (5 bases). Per the germline V gene, CDR1 is PRHDT and CDR2 is FYEKMQ (reference sequence). The CDR3 runs 14 residues. The V and J ends lost 2 bases and 3 bases respectively, with 11 bases between them. The DNA of the CDR3 is TGTGCCAGCAGCTTAAGGGAGAACCACTACGAGCAGTACTTC. Amino acid sequence: CASSLRENHYEQYF.

This clonotype has only a few counts. The rearrangement links TRBV4-2 to TRBJ2-3; 7 bases agree with TRBD2. V dropped 3 bases and J dropped 2; count of bases not matched to a gene: 5. The germline V gene has CDR1 LGHNA and CDR2 YNFKEQ. The CDR3 is 15 residues long. This chain's CDR3 is CASSHPGTTTDTQYF. The CDR3 DNA is TGTGCCAGCAGCCACCCCGGGACTACCACAGATACGCAGTATTTT.

This chain uses TRBV10-3 with TRBJ2-7; 10 bases are a match to TRBD2. The junction had 9 bases not matched to a gene; V was cut back by 5 bases and J by 2 bases. Germline V gene lookup returns CDR1 ENHRY and CDR2 SYGVKD. CDR3 length equals 16 residues. The chain's CDR3 is CAISHDLAGGAYEQYF. CDR3 nucleotides: TGTGCCATCAGTCATGACTTAGCGGGAGGCGCCTACGAGCAGTACTTC.

The rearrangement links TRBV5-4 to TRBJ2-3; 8 bases fit TRBD1. The CDR3 is 15 amino acids. The germline CDR1 and CDR2 sequences are SGHNT and YYREEE (reference sequence). With 2 bases clipped from V and 3 bases from J, the junction kept 5 bases outside the gene matches. CDR3 loop: CASSLKDRATDTQYF. CDR3 bases: TGTGCCAGCAGCTTAAAGGACAGGGCAACAGATACGCAGTATTTT.

The chain uses TRBV6-5 and TRBJ1-6, with unresolved D. V was pared by 0 bases and J by 10 bases, with 10 bases between. The germline CDR1 and CDR2 sequences are MNHEY and SVGAGI. The CDR3 length is 14 residues. CDR3 in DNA: TGTGCCAGCAGTTACTCAGGCCGCGGCTCACCCCTCCACTTT. Translation: CASSYSGRGSPLHF.

This chain uses TRBV29-1 with TRBJ2-5; D may match TRBD1 or TRBD2 (6 bases each). This CDR3 has 15 amino acids. Trimming removed 5 bases at V and 2 bases at J, with 18 bases between. Germline lookup yields CDR1 SQVTM and CDR2 ANQGSEA. The DNA of the CDR3 is TGCAGCGTTTCCGGGGGAACAGGGAATCAAGAGACCCAGTACTTC. It codes for CSVSGGTGNQETQYF.

The chain has TRBV25-1 and TRBJ2-7; no clear D. The CDR3 sequence is 13 residues long. Germline-derived CDR1 and CDR2 are MGHDK and SYGVNS. Trimming stripped 4 bases from V and 2 bases from J, with 9 bases between. This CDR3 is CASSGTGAYEQYF. CDR3 coding DNA: TGTGCCAGCAGTGGTACTGGAGCCTACGAGCAGTACTTC.

The rearrangement links TRBV11-1 to TRBJ2-3; the match to TRBD1 covers 9 bases. CDR1 and CDR2 from the germline V gene are SGHAT and FQDESV (reference sequence). V shed 3 bases, J shed 4 bases, and the junction held 5 bases outside the gene matches. The CDR3 runs 15 residues. CDR3 amino acids: CASSFVQGAPDTQYF. The CDR3 nucleotides read TGTGCCAGCAGCTTTGTACAGGGGGCCCCAGATACGCAGTATTTT.

J is TRBJ2-6 and V is TRBV5-1; no definite D call. Deletions cut 2 bases from V and 6 bases from J, with 9 bases between. The CDR3 is 14 residues long. In germline, CDR1 is SGHRS, CDR2 YFSETQ. The CDR3 region is CASSFGDSANVLTF. CDR3 nucleotide sequence: TGCGCCAGCAGCTTTGGGGATTCGGCCAACGTCCTGACTTTC.

This clonotype has more than one count but fewer than ten. The rearrangement links TRBV4-1 to TRBJ2-2, with D perhaps matching TRBD2 (6 bases). The CDR3 extends over 15 amino acids. In germline, CDR1 is MGHRA, CDR2 YSYEKL. V lost 2 bases, J lost 4 bases, and 11 bases lay in between. This chain's CDR3 is CASSQLVEGTGELFF. As DNA, the CDR3 is TGCGCCAGCAGCCAATTGGTGGAGGGCACCGGGGAGCTGTTTTTT.